This T cell receptor (beta chain) appears in the sequencing data of a study of shared clonotypes between healthy human individuals. V lost 4 bases and J lost 5, with 20 bases in between. This CDR3 has 16 residues. Germline CDR1 and CDR2: SEHNR and FQNEAQ (reference sequence). It was at deep level that the assay was run. Produced via immunoSEQ multiplex PCR; TCRdb's table is partial and in-frame only. The sample has some 690,000 clones, 90% seen once. The genes are TRBV7-9 and TRBJ2-5; D gene ambiguous. This clonotype was obtained from a man aged 18 to 35 in good health. Some clones in this sample may be carry-over from other donors' samples. Specimen: memory CD8+ T cells from PBMCs. The subset here: CD45RO+ cells pooled with CCR7-negative TemRA cells. DNA of the CDR3: TGTGCCAGCAGCTCCCCAATGCATGTCGCCGGGGAGACCCAGTACTTC. Translated, it gives CASSSPMHVAGETQYF.